Each of the 16 T cell receptor beta chains below was sequenced from the same sample in a study of Ad26.COV2.S vaccination and SARS-CoV-2 variants. Repertoires were generated with immunoSEQ multiplex PCR, while TCRdb's copy carries only in-frame clones and drops some. The table lists about 470,000 clones, 80% to 95% of them singletons. Treatment indicated: roughly 19 received Ad26.COV2.S at low or high dose, single or two shots; roughly 5 received placebo; per-sample allocation not given. Sampling was done on day 63 after the first vaccine or placebo injection. The material sequenced was peripheral blood, taken in a trial of Ad26.COV2.S vaccine versus placebo. The receptors stem from a person aged 18-60 years who received the Ad26.COV2.S COVID-19 vaccine or a placebo.

The rearrangement links TRBV5-4 to TRBJ2-7; D not certain. CDR1 is SGHNT, CDR2 YYREEE, per germline (reference sequence). V gave up 0 bases and J gave up 3 bases, with 4 bases separating them. This CDR3 contains 12 residues. CDR3 bases: TGTGCCAGCAGCTTGGACGGCTACGAGCAGTACTTC. Residues: CASSLDGYEQYF.

V and J are TRBV6-1 and TRBJ2-5, with 9 bases aligning to TRBD2. With 3 bases clipped from V and 9 bases from J, the junction kept 5 bases outside the gene matches. Germline V gives CDR1 MNHNS, CDR2 SASEGT. The CDR3 loop spans 13 amino acids. The CDR3 spells CASSDRLAAPQYF. The CDR3 DNA is TGTGCCAGCAGTGATAGACTAGCGGCCCCCCAGTACTTC.

With respect to this clone: This CDR3 is also generated by other DNA sequences in the sample. The V and J genes are TRBV5-1 and TRBJ2-3; D uncertain. Per germline, CDR1 SGHRS and CDR2 YFSETQ. This CDR3 region has 13 residues. V lost 0 bases and J 2 bases, leaving 4 bases between the germline ends. The CDR3 reads CASSLDSTDTQYF. CDR3 coding DNA: TGCGCCAGCAGCTTGGACTCCACAGATACGCAGTATTTT.

This rearrangement joins TRBV28 to TRBJ2-1; TRBD1 is a possible D gene (5 bases). The germline CDR1 and CDR2 sequences are MDHEN and SYDVKM. Trimming removed 7 bases from V and 0 bases from J, with 13 bases in between. This CDR3 spans 15 amino acids. In DNA form, the CDR3 reads TGTGCCAGCACTGGCAGGGCGAACTCCTACAATGAGCAGTTCTTC. Protein: CASTGRANSYNEQFF.

The V call is TRBV28, the J call TRBJ2-3; TRBD1 matches at 7 bases. The CDR3 sequence is 14 residues long. Trimming at V came to 5 bases and at J to 1 base, leaving 3 bases not matched to a gene. CDR1 is MDHEN and CDR2 is SYDVKM in the germline V gene. CDR3 in amino acids: CASSPGQGTDTQYF. In DNA, the CDR3 is TGTGCCAGCAGTCCCGGACAGGGCACAGATACGCAGTATTTT.

CDR3 bases: TGTGCCAGCAGCTTGTATAGCGGGAGTTCAGATACGCAGTATTTT. This gives the protein CASSLYSGSSDTQYF. The chain uses TRBV5-5 and TRBJ2-3, with 9 bases that match TRBD2. V was clipped by 1 base and J by 4 bases; unmatched bases: 4. This CDR3 contains 15 residues. The germline CDR1 and CDR2 sequences are SGHKS and YYEKEE (reference sequence).

The chain uses TRBV30 and TRBJ2-4; tentative D call: TRBD1 (7 bases). Trimming pared 4 bases from V and 5 bases from J, leaving 21 bases between. Germline-derived CDR1 and CDR2 are GTSNPN and SVGIG (reference sequence). The CDR3 totals 16 residues. The CDR3 sequence is CAWTPLEGARENIQYF. The CDR3 DNA reads as TGTGCCTGGACCCCCCTGGAGGGGGCGAGGGAAAACATTCAGTACTTC.

The J gene is TRBJ2-1, the V gene TRBV7-8; 9 nucleotides line up with TRBD2. Looked up from germline, CDR1 is SGHVS and CDR2 is FQNEAQ. Trimming removed 5 bases from V and 6 bases from J; junction bases left unmatched: 11. This CDR3 has 16 residues. The CDR3 is CASSPRRLAGPNEQFF. DNA for the CDR3: TGTGCCAGCAGCCCAAGACGTCTAGCGGGACCCAATGAGCAGTTCTTC.

The gene calls are TRBV15 and TRBJ2-7, with TRBD2 matching 11 bases. With 1 base clipped from V and 3 bases from J, the junction kept 11 bases outside the gene matches. Germline V gene lookup returns CDR1 LNHNV and CDR2 YYDKDF (reference sequence). CDR3 length: 18 residues. The chain's CDR3 is CATSRAIAGGTADYEQYF. The DNA for the CDR3 is TGTGCCACCAGCAGAGCAATAGCGGGAGGGACTGCCGACTACGAGCAGTACTTC.

V gene TRBV7-8 combines with J gene TRBJ2-7; the D gene is possibly TRBD2 (6 bases). V was trimmed by 1 base and J by 7 bases, leaving 20 bases between them. The CDR3 spans 16 residues. Germline CDR1 is SGHVS and CDR2 is FQNEAQ. The CDR3 sequence is CASSLVRAGPAREQYF. In nucleotides, the CDR3 is TGTGCCAGCAGCTTAGTCCGGGCGGGACCTGCCAGGGAGCAGTACTTC.

V gene TRBV5-1 combines with J gene TRBJ1-2; a possible D gene is TRBD1 (6 bases). The CDR3 spans 14 residues. V gave up 0 bases and J gave up 7 bases, with 13 bases separating them. Germline values: CDR1 SGHRS, CDR2 YFSETQ. Here the CDR3 reads CASSLDRAQRGYTF. The CDR3 nucleotides read TGCGCCAGCAGCTTGGACAGGGCCCAACGTGGCTACACCTTC.

This clone was counted once. The rearrangement joins TRBV28 to TRBJ2-1; TRBD2 is a possible D gene (7 bases). Trimming removed 6 bases at V and 6 bases at J, with 21 bases between. The CDR3 has 16 residues. Looked up from germline, CDR1 is MDHEN and CDR2 is SYDVKM. In nucleotides, the CDR3 is TGTGCCAGCAGGGGGGGGGACACACGGATATCCAATGAGCAGTTCTTC. It translates to CASRGGDTRISNEQFF.

The chain joins TRBV25-1 to TRBJ1-4; a weak D match, TRBD1 (5 bases). The CDR3 spans 13 residues. CDR1 is MGHDK, CDR2 SYGVNS, per germline. Trimming removed 6 bases from V and 3 bases from J, with 8 bases in between. CDR3 coding DNA: TGTGCCAGCAGGGAGACAGCTAATGAAAAACTGTTTTTT. It specifies CASRETANEKLFF.

The chain joins TRBV6-6 to TRBJ2-7; 14 bases align to TRBD2. Germline CDR1 and CDR2: MNHNY and SVGAGI (reference sequence). The V and J ends lost 8 bases and 6 bases, in that order; junction bases with no gene match: 12. This CDR3 has 16 amino acids. The CDR3 spells CASSATGLAGESEQYF. In DNA, the CDR3 is TGTGCCAGCTCTGCGACGGGACTAGCGGGAGAGTCCGAGCAGTACTTC.

The V gene is TRBV2, the J gene TRBJ2-5, with 12 bases that match TRBD1. CDR3 length: 16 residues. Germline V gives CDR1 SNHLY, CDR2 FYNNEI. Trimming cost V 4 bases and J 5 bases; bases outside gene matches: 8. CDR3: CASSGAGTGGTETQYF. DNA for the CDR3: TGTGCCAGCAGTGGGGCGGGGACAGGGGGCACGGAGACCCAGTACTTC.

CDR3 DNA sequence: TGTGCCAGCAGCCCCTGGGATACGAACACCGGGGAGCTGTTTTTT. This gives the protein CASSPWDTNTGELFF. This chain connects TRBV9 to TRBJ2-2; D remains unclear. The V and J ends lost 4 bases and 0 bases respectively, with 10 bases between them. The CDR3 contains 15 residues. Germline V gene sequence: CDR1 SGDLS, CDR2 YYNGEE. The entire variable domain, with the rest obtained from reference TRBV9 and TRBJ2-2, is as follows: DSGVTQTPKHLITATGQRVTLRCSPRSGDLSVYWYQQSLDQGLQFLIQYYNGEERAKGNILERFSAQQFPDLHSELNLSSLELGDSALYFCASSPWDTNTGELFFGEGSRLTVL.